The clone carrying this TCR beta chain showed up just a few times. Its target is not known. The data were obtained in a study of T-cell reconstitution after alpha-beta-depleted transplantation in children. Researchers prepared the TCRbeta library using unique molecular identifiers, the study reports. TCRdb processed the PCR reads anew with MiXCR; each CDR3 protein has one entry. The repertoire includes about 980,000 distinct CDR3 sequences, about 29% of them detected once, and approximately 30% sits in the top ten. V dropped 6 bases and J dropped 4 bases, with 13 bases sitting between them. The CDR3 has 12 amino acids. The germline gives CDR1 DFQATT, CDR2 SNEGSKA (reference sequence). Regarding the study as a whole: Once a year had passed after transplant, T-cell counts and diversity came mostly from newly produced T cells.

The specimen was PBMCs, mostly from graft donor cells, collected 360 days after TCRalphabeta/CD19-depleted stem cell transplant. V and J are TRBV20-1 and TRBJ2-7; D possibly corresponds to TRBD2 (6 bases). The clonotype originates from a boy younger than two who had a stem cell transplant for SCID, so the T cells may come from the graft donor. CDR3 sequence: CSALIGTYEQYF. In nucleotides, the CDR3 is TGCAGTGCCCTGATTGGGACTTACGAGCAGTACTTC.